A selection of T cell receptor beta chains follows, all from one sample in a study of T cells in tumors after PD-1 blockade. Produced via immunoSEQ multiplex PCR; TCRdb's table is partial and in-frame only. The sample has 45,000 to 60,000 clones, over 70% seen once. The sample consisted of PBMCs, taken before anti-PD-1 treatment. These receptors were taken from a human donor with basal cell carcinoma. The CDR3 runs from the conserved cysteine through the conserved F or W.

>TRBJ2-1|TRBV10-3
CAIKPGQGFNEQFF
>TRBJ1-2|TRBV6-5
CASSLGFNYGYTF
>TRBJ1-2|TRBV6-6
CASRESSYGYTF
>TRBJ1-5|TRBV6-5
CASRDSNQPQHF
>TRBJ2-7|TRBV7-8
CASSISGTTFGEQYF
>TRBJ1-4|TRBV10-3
CAISESVSSEKLFF
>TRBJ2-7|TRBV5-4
CASSLARRDEQYF
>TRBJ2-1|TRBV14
CASSRSTGAGSYNEQFF
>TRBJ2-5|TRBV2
CASSPTGTSLETQYF
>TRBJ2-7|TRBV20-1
CSRGRGNEQYF
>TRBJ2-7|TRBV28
CASSPPTTPYEQYF
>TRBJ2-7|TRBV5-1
CASSLSSGGAYEQYF
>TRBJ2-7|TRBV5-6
CASSSLRQGSYEQYF
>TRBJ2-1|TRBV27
CASTLGTSGVAGTRNEQFF
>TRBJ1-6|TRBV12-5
CASGLMGAGVSPLHF
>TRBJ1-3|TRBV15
CATSRDQVGALGSGNTIYF
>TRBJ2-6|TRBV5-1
CASSLGLAGANVLTF
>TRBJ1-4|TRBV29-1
CSVEQAATNEKLFF
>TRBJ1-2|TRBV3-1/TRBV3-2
CASSVTGGYGYTF
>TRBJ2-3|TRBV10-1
CASSEYSGTVGDTQYF
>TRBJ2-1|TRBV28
CASSLTGGSSYNEQFF
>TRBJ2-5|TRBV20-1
CSIWRGETQYF
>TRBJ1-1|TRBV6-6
CASTVGQLNTEAFF
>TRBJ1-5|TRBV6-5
CASKAGIGPQHF
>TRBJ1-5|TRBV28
CASSLTGSGNQPQHF
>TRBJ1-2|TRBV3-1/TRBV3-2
CASSQADPGGYTF
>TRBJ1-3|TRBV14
CASSQAGTRSGNTIYF
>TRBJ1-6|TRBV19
CASSIDKSGGGSPLHF
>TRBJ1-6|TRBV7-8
CASSLNRGLGSPLHF
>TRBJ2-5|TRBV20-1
CSARWVETQYF
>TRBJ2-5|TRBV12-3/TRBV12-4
CASSRGTRETQYF
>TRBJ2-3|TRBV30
CAWSVEQGGTQYF
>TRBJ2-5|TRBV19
CASGSSGGAETQYF
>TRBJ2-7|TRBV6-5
CASSPDRVKQYF
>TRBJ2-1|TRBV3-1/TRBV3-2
CASSPDNRGNEQFF
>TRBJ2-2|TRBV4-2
CASSRRLAGGLADTGELFF
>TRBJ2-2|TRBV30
CAWRGAGGRRTGELFF
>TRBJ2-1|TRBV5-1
CASSLYNEQFF
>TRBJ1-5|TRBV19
CASSIARNQPQHF
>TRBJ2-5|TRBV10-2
CASTPNRVGETQYF
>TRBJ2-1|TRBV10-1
CASSPRGLAGGAYNEQFF
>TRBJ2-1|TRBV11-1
CASSPQGVEQFF
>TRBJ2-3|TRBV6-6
CASSYLQPPTQYF
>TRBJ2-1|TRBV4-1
CASSQTQGTSSYNEQFF
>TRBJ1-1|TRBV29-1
CSVEMNTEAFF
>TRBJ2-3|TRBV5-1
CASSLRDAGTDTQYF
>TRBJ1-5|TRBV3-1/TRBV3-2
CASSPGTTNWEPQHF
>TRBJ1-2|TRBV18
CASSPRQAHGYTF
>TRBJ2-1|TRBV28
CASSSRDRGQTPYNEQFF
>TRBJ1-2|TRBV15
CATSRDRSSYGYTF
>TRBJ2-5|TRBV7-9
CASSLRGGGALLQETQYF
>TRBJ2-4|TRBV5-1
CASSPLEWNIQYF
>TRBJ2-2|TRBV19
CASSPDRGGGAYTGELFF
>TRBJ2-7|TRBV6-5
CAGKSPTYEQYF
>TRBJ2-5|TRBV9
CASSVGGGGRETQYF